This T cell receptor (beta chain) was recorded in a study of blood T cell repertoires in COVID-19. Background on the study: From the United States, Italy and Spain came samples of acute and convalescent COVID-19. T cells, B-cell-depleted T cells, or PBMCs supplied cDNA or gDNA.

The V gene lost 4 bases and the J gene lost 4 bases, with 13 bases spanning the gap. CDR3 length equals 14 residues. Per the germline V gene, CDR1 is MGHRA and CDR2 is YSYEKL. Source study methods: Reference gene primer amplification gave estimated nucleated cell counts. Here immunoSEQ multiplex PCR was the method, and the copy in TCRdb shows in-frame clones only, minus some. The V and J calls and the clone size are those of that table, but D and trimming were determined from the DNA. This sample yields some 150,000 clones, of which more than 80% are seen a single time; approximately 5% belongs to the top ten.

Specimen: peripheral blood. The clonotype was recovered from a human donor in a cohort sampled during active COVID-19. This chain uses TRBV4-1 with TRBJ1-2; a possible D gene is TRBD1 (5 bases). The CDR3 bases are TGCGCCAGCAGCCCAGTGCAAGACAGCTATGGCTACACCTTC. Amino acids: CASSPVQDSYGYTF.